This T cell receptor beta chain derives from a study of T cell repertoires in cytomegalovirus infection. Study details: HLA-C-restricted CMV epitopes, recently identified, and well-studied HLA-B-restricted ones were used by the study. Signatures in public TCR beta sequences pointed to both CMV infection and matching HLA type. Findings of the study overall: Carriage of CMV together with the relevant HLA was identifiable through cumulative public TCR beta family frequency. Within the response measured ex vivo, HLA-C-restricted CMV-specific TCR beta clonotypes were dominant.

This clonotype has just a few counts. Its antigen is undetermined. V was clipped by 5 bases and J by 9 bases, with 17 bases between them. This CDR3 region has 14 residues. In germline, CDR1 is SEHNR, CDR2 FQNEAQ (reference sequence). TCRdb analysed the reads with MiXCR anew, one entry per CDR3 protein. The repertoire consists of about 890,000 distinct CDR3 sequences, with approximately 30% occurring once and the leading ten covering about an eighth. The receptor was derived from a human donor in good health (CMV status not recorded). Some clones in this sample may be carry-over from other donors' samples. This chain uses TRBV7-9 with TRBJ2-1; D remains ambiguous. The sample was cultured CD8+ T cells from PBMCs, taken from culture after CMV antigen stimulation. CDR3: CASSGRTYPPEQFF. CDR3 bases: TGTGCCAGCAGCGGCAGGACCTATCCCCCTGAGCAGTTCTTC.